The clone carrying this T cell receptor beta chain has a handful of counts. Its cognate antigen is unknown. Trimming left V 2 bases short and J 2 bases short, with 16 bases between. Germline assignment: CDR1 MNHEY and CDR2 SVGAGI. This CDR3 region has 16 residues. The data derive from a study of early T cells in non-severe SARS-CoV-2 infection. As for the study in general: Unsorted whole-blood RNA was sequenced in bulk, leaving chains unpaired. Study-wide findings and caveats: Matching against VDJdb likely underestimated virus-specific expansions, favoring anti-spike CD8.

The TCR library protocol attached unique molecular identifiers to the individual cDNA molecules. TCRdb called the 5' RACE reads again in MiXCR, with one record for every CDR3 protein. The sample carries tens of thousands of distinct CDR3 sequences, more than 9% recorded once. The V gene is TRBV6-5, the J gene TRBJ2-7; D is possibly TRBD1 (6 bases). The source of this sequence is an adult who was a healthcare worker with PCR-confirmed SARS-CoV-2 infection or an uninfected control (not recorded which). Sequencing was carried out using whole blood. CDR3 residues: CASSYGGTGTTYEQYF. The CDR3 nucleotides are TGTGCCAGCAGTTACGGTGGAACAGGGACGACCTACGAGCAGTACTTC.